The 31 T cell receptor beta chains in this list originate from one sample, sequenced in a study of blood T cell repertoires in COVID-19. Profiling relied on immunoSEQ multiplex PCR, and the TCRdb table lists in-frame clones only, not all of them. The data contain approximately 270,000 clones, 75% to 90% of them singletons. Sample: PBMCs or T cells enriched from blood (not recorded which). All receptors derive from a woman aged 30 to 39 who had recovered from COVID-19.

The chain has TRBV18 and TRBJ1-1; the match to TRBD1 covers 7 bases. V was clipped by 2 bases and J by 3 bases; unmatched bases: 6. The CDR3 is 15 residues long. Germline-derived CDR1 and CDR2 are KGHSH and LQKENI. CDR3 loop: CASSPRRGPDTEAFF. The CDR3, as DNA: TGTGCCAGCTCACCAAGGAGGGGGCCTGACACTGAAGCTTTCTTT. Supplemented by reference TRBV18 and TRBJ1-1, the full variable domain reads NAGVMQNPRHLVRRRGQEARLRCSPMKGHSHVYWYRQLPEEGLKFMVYLQKENIIDESGMPKERFSAEFPKEGPSILRIQQVVRGDSAAYFCASSPRRGPDTEAFFGQGTRLTVV.

The rearrangement joins TRBV7-9 to TRBJ2-3; the match to TRBD2 covers 9 bases. The V and J ends lost 3 bases and 2 bases, in that order; junction bases with no gene match: 9. Germline V gene sequence: CDR1 SEHNR, CDR2 FQNEAQ (reference sequence). This CDR3 spans 17 amino acids. The CDR3 sequence: CASSFRGLAFSTDTQYF. For the CDR3, the DNA is TGTGCCAGCAGCTTTCGGGGACTAGCCTTTTCCACAGATACGCAGTATTTT.

V usage is TRBV30 and J usage is TRBJ1-2, with 8 bases fitting TRBD1. Germline loops: CDR1 GTSNPN, CDR2 SVGIG (reference sequence). The CDR3 contains 15 residues. V lost 4 bases and J lost 4; bases outside the gene matches: 11. In DNA form, the CDR3 reads TGTGCCTGGACCGTGGGACAGGACACCCTCTATGGCTACACCTTC. The encoded protein is CAWTVGQDTLYGYTF.

This rearrangement joins TRBV2 to TRBJ2-4; 8 bases are a match to TRBD1. CDR3 length: 14 amino acids. J lost 6 bases, V lost 6 bases, and 7 bases had no gene match. Germline V gives CDR1 SNHLY, CDR2 FYNNEI. As DNA, the CDR3 is TGTGCCAGCAGGACAGGGGCCCCGGGAAACATTCAGTACTTC. Its translation is CASRTGAPGNIQYF.

This clone was seen a handful of times. The V call is TRBV28, the J call TRBJ1-3; D remains unclear. The CDR3 is made up of 14 amino acids. The V end was cut by 7 bases, the J end by 2 bases, with 12 bases between. Germline V CDR1 and CDR2: MDHEN, SYDVKM. The CDR3 protein is CASIGGTAGNTIYF. CDR3 sequence (DNA): TGTGCCAGCATAGGAGGTACTGCTGGAAACACCATATATTTT.

V usage is TRBV19 and J usage is TRBJ2-7; D gene unclear. Trimming took off 6 bases at V and 0 bases at J, with 12 bases between the two ends. The germline V gene encodes CDR1 LNHDA and CDR2 SQIVND (reference sequence). The CDR3 is made up of 14 amino acids. The CDR3 DNA reads as TGTGCCAGTAGGGCGGCGCAGAGCTCCTACGAGCAGTACTTC. It specifies CASRAAQSSYEQYF.

The chain couples TRBV6-6 to TRBJ2-7, with unresolved D. The CDR3 is made up of 12 amino acids. CDR1 MNHNY and CDR2 SVGAGI come from the germline V gene (reference sequence). Trimming took off 7 bases at V and 6 bases at J, with 13 bases between the two ends. In nucleotides, the CDR3 is TGTGCCAGCACCCCAGACTCACTCGAGCAGTACTTC. Translated, it gives CASTPDSLEQYF.

This clone was picked up a small number of times. V usage is TRBV11-2 and J usage is TRBJ1-2; D is unresolved. V dropped 0 bases and J dropped 0 bases, with 8 bases sitting between them. The CDR3 totals 15 residues. Germline V lookup: CDR1 SGHAT, CDR2 FQNNGV. The CDR3 here is CASSLDQVANYGYTF. As DNA, the CDR3 is TGTGCCAGCAGCTTAGATCAGGTAGCTAACTATGGCTACACCTTC. The full variable domain, completed using reference TRBV11-2 and TRBJ1-2, is EAGVAQSPRYKIIEKRQSVAFWCNPISGHATLYWYQQILGQGPKLLIQFQNNGVVDDSQLPKDRFSAERLKGVDSTLKIQPAKLEDSAVYLCASSLDQVANYGYTFGSGTRLTVV.

The rearrangement links TRBV3-1 (or the pseudogene TRBV3-2) to TRBJ1-1; 7 bases are shared with TRBD1. V lost 5 bases, J lost 5 bases, and 8 bases stayed unmatched. The CDR3 sequence is 14 residues long. Germline lookup yields CDR1 LGHDT and CDR2 YNNKEL (reference sequence). In DNA, the CDR3 is TGTGCCAGCAGCACCGGAGGACAGGATACTGAAGCTTTCTTT. Residues: CASSTGGQDTEAFF.

The chain links TRBV28 to TRBJ2-1, with 8 bases fitting TRBD2. The trim removed 6 bases at V and 4 bases at J, leaving 5 bases unmatched. Germline values: CDR1 MDHEN, CDR2 SYDVKM. This CDR3 contains 14 residues. The CDR3 loop reads CASRRGDEYNEQFF. The CDR3 bases are TGTGCCAGCAGGCGGGGGGACGAATACAATGAGCAGTTCTTC.

This clone appeared a single time. V gene TRBV2 combines with J gene TRBJ1-5; D gene uncertain. V lost 6 bases and J 6 bases, leaving 6 bases between the germline ends. The CDR3 has 11 residues. CDR1 and CDR2 (germline): SNHLY, FYNNEI. The CDR3 protein is CASSRGQPQHF. Written as DNA, the CDR3 is TGTGCCAGCAGCAGAGGTCAGCCCCAGCATTTT.

This sequence joins TRBV28 and TRBJ1-4; D remains ambiguous. Deletions cut 6 bases from V and 4 bases from J, with 15 bases between. Germline CDR1 reads MDHEN; CDR2 reads SYDVKM. CDR3 size: 15 residues. The CDR3 sequence: CASRTDREGNEKLFF. As DNA, the CDR3 is TGTGCCAGCAGAACAGACCGGGAGGGTAATGAAAAACTGTTTTTT.

The DNA for the CDR3 is TGTGCCAGCAGCGTTGGAACTAGCGGGGGGGCGTATGAGCAGTTCTTC. It yields the protein CASSVGTSGGAYEQFF. V usage is TRBV9 and J usage is TRBJ2-1, with 13 bases matching TRBD2. The V and J ends lost 2 bases and 8 bases, in that order; junction bases with no gene match: 7. Germline CDR1 is SGDLS and CDR2 is YYNGEE. The CDR3 contains 16 residues.

The chain recombines TRBV11-2 with TRBJ1-2; D perhaps matches TRBD1 (6 bases). The CDR3 sequence is 18 residues long. CDR1 and CDR2 (germline): SGHAT, FQNNGV. V was shortened by 4 bases and J by 1 base, with 22 bases between the two germline ends. CDR3: CASSSYRRQEKDNYGYTF. The CDR3 DNA reads TGTGCCAGCAGCTCTTATCGACGACAGGAAAAAGATAACTATGGCTACACCTTC.

This chain uses TRBV30 with TRBJ1-2; D is uncertain. The CDR3 has 14 residues. The germline gives CDR1 GTSNPN, CDR2 SVGIG (reference sequence). Trimming cost V 0 bases and J 3 bases, with 11 bases left between them. CDR3 coding DNA: TGTGCCTGGAGTGTACACGGGTCTCACTATGGCTACACCTTC. It codes for CAWSVHGSHYGYTF.

CDR3 in amino acids: CASTETYEQYF. CDR3 nucleotide sequence: TGTGCCAGCACAGAAACCTACGAGCAGTACTTC. This chain joins TRBV21-1 and TRBJ2-7; TRBD1, the table's D call, was not compared with the DNA. TRBV21-1 is marked as a pseudogene. The CDR3 is 11 amino acids.

The chain joins TRBV19 to TRBJ1-5; TRBD1 is a possible D gene (6 bases). The CDR3 is 16 amino acids. Trimming stripped 3 bases from V and 3 bases from J, with 15 bases between. CDR1 is LNHDA, CDR2 SQIVND, per germline (reference sequence). CDR3 DNA: TGTGCCAGTAGTATTGGAGCAGGGGCTTACAATCAGCCCCAGCATTTT. Translated: CASSIGAGAYNQPQHF.

The chain recombines TRBV5-6 with TRBJ1-2; no clear D gene. Germline V gives CDR1 SGHDT, CDR2 YYEEEE. Trimming took 2 bases from V and 8 from J, leaving 19 bases between them. The CDR3 consists of 15 residues. The CDR3 is CASSLPGRRQDGYTF. In DNA, the CDR3 is TGTGCCAGCAGCTTACCGGGAAGGCGGCAGGACGGCTACACCTTC.

This clone was seen more than once but under ten times. The chain is built from TRBV13 and TRBJ1-2; TRBD1 aligns across 7 bases. CDR3 length: 15 residues. J gave up 4 bases and V 5 bases, and 10 bases lay outside the gene matches. CDR1 is PRHDT, CDR2 FYEKMQ, per germline (reference sequence). The CDR3 DNA follows: TGTGCCAGCAGCCTCAGACAGGGCAGATTCTATGGCTACACCTTC. Translated: CASSLRQGRFYGYTF. The full variable domain, completed using reference TRBV13 and TRBJ1-2, is AAGVIQSPRHLIKEKRETATLKCYPIPRHDTVYWYQQGPGQDPQFLISFYEKMQSDKGSIPDRFSAQQFSDYHSELNMSSLELGDSALYFCASSLRQGRFYGYTFGSGTRLTVV.

The chain is built from TRBV3-1 (or the pseudogene TRBV3-2) and TRBJ2-5; a weak D match, TRBD1 (6 bases). Between the trimmed V and J ends, which lost 4 bases and 0 bases, there was a span of 9 bases. The CDR3 runs 14 residues. Germline V lookup: CDR1 LGHDT, CDR2 YNNKEL (reference sequence). The CDR3 spells CASSLDRDQETQYF. Here the CDR3 DNA reads TGTGCCAGCAGCCTGGACAGAGACCAAGAGACCCAGTACTTC.

J is TRBJ1-5 and V is TRBV27, with D possibly TRBD1 on 5 matching bases. The CDR3 has 14 residues. Trimming stripped 3 bases from V and 3 bases from J, with 9 bases between. Germline-derived CDR1 and CDR2 are MNHEY and SMNVEV (reference sequence). As DNA, the CDR3 is TGTGCCAGCAGTTTGGGGCAGTACAATCAGCCCCAGCATTTT. This codes for CASSLGQYNQPQHF.

The chain links TRBV24-1 to TRBJ2-5, with 7 positions matching TRBD1. The CDR3 extends over 14 amino acids. CDR1 is KGHDR and CDR2 is SFDVKD in the germline V gene. J gave up 2 bases and V 3 bases, and 2 bases lay outside the gene matches. The CDR3 DNA is TGTGCCACCAGTGATCCGGGACAGCAAGAGACCCAGTACTTC. Translated: CATSDPGQQETQYF.

This chain joins TRBV7-9 and TRBJ2-1; a possible D gene is TRBD2 (6 bases). Trimming took 5 bases from V and 6 from J, leaving 11 bases between them. The CDR3 has 13 amino acids. Germline V gene lookup returns CDR1 SEHNR and CDR2 FQNEAQ (reference sequence). CDR3 DNA: TGTGCCAGCAGCCCGCGGGACCCCAATGAGCAGTTCTTC. Translated: CASSPRDPNEQFF.

With regard to this clone: Compared with germline, one end of the junction differs, possibly owing to a read error. The chain has TRBV15 and TRBJ2-7; TRBD2 might be the D (6 bases). The CDR3 covers 16 residues. CDR1 and CDR2 (germline): LNHNV, YYDKDF (reference sequence). The CDR3 region has the DNA TGTGCCACCAGCGGAGAGAGGGAGCTAGCGTACGGCGAGCAGTACTTC. It codes for CATSGERELAYGEQYF.

The rearrangement joins TRBV28 to TRBJ2-3; 13 bases are shared with TRBD2. Germline V gene lookup returns CDR1 MDHEN and CDR2 SYDVKM. The CDR3 contains 15 residues. The junction had 4 bases not matched to a gene; V was cut back by 8 bases and J by 2 bases. The CDR3 DNA reads as TGTGCCAGCCGGGGACTAGCGGGATTCACAGATACGCAGTATTTT. It codes for CASRGLAGFTDTQYF.

The chain uses TRBV3-1 (or the pseudogene TRBV3-2) and TRBJ2-7; a weak D match, TRBD1 (5 bases). The CDR3 consists of 16 residues. V dropped 0 bases and J dropped 5 bases, with 17 bases sitting between them. CDR1 and CDR2 (germline): LGHDT, YNNKEL (reference sequence). In nucleotides, the CDR3 is TGTGCCAGCAGCCAAGAAAGTTGGTTAGGGGTTCACGAGCAGTACTTC. Translating it yields CASSQESWLGVHEQYF.

The chain employs TRBV9 and TRBJ2-7; possibly TRBD2 for D (5 bases). Germline assignment: CDR1 SGDLS and CDR2 YYNGEE. Trimming removed 0 bases at V and 3 bases at J, with 16 bases between. The CDR3 covers 16 residues. The CDR3 is CASSVDPGKNNYEQYF. The CDR3 nucleotides are TGTGCCAGCAGCGTAGACCCGGGAAAAAATAACTACGAGCAGTACTTC.

This clone was seen just once. The rearrangement joins TRBV7-2 to TRBJ2-4, with TRBD2 matching over 14 bases. V lost 6 bases, J lost 8 bases, and 6 bases stayed unmatched. CDR3 length: 15 residues. In germline, CDR1 is SGHTA, CDR2 FQGNSA. CDR3 in DNA: TGTGCCAGCAGTTCGGGACTAGCGGGAGTATACATTCAGTACTTC. This sequence encodes CASSSGLAGVYIQYF.

The gene calls are TRBV19 and TRBJ2-1; TRBD1 agrees at 8 bases. The CDR3 loop spans 15 amino acids. Germline loops: CDR1 LNHDA, CDR2 SQIVND (reference sequence). The V segment lost 1 base and the J segment 7 bases; nucleotides outside the gene matches: 6. The CDR3 loop is CASSIGTGSPNEQFF. In nucleotides, the CDR3 is TGTGCCAGTAGTATAGGGACAGGGAGCCCGAATGAGCAGTTCTTC.

The V and J genes are TRBV6-4 and TRBJ2-2, with 8 nucleotides matching TRBD1. J gave up 3 bases and V 2 bases, and 8 bases lay outside the gene matches. The length of the CDR3 is 17 residues. Germline V CDR1 and CDR2: MRHNA, SNTAGT. The CDR3 sequence: CASSDLNDRGDTGELFF. CDR3 bases: TGTGCCAGCAGTGACCTAAACGACAGGGGAGACACCGGGGAGCTGTTTTTT.

The V gene is TRBV7-6, the J gene TRBJ2-3; TRBD2 agrees at 9 bases. There are 16 residues in the CDR3. Germline CDR1 reads SGHVS; CDR2 reads FNYEAQ. Losses at the gene ends were 5 bases for V and 3 bases for J; bases not matched to a gene: 9. The CDR3 DNA sequence: TGTGCCAGCAGCCCCGGCTTTAGCGGGGGAACAGATACGCAGTATTTT. The encoded protein is CASSPGFSGGTDTQYF.